Listed here are 18 T cell receptor beta chains from one sample, sequenced in a study of blood T cells in healthy people across ages. A sample-barcoded 5' primer and a J-beta primer mix were used in a second PCR of roughly 7 to 11 cycles. TCRdb reprocessed the 5' RACE reads with MiXCR, giving one entry per CDR3 protein. The data contain fewer than 2,000,000 distinct CDR3 sequences, about 35% of them singletons. Sequences were obtained from blood. Every receptor here comes from a woman aged 30 to 39 in good health.

This clonotype was found a few times. The chain has TRBV3-1 and TRBJ2-1; 12 bases agree with TRBD2. The junction had 7 bases not matched to a gene; V was cut back by 2 bases and J by 5 bases. This CDR3 region has 17 residues. The V gene's germline CDR1 is LGHDT and CDR2 YNNKEL (reference sequence). CDR3 residues: CASSQLLAGGPHNEQFF. The CDR3 DNA sequence: TGTGCCAGCAGCCAATTGCTAGCGGGAGGGCCCCACAATGAGCAGTTCTTC.

A few counts support this clonotype. This chain connects TRBV13 to TRBJ2-3; 8 bases match TRBD2. The CDR3 length is 17 residues. From germline, CDR1 is PRHDT and CDR2 FYEKMQ (reference sequence). The trim removed 1 base at V and 2 bases at J, leaving 8 bases unmatched. In nucleotides, the CDR3 is TGTGCCAGCAGCTTAGTTGGAGCGGGGGCGTACACAGATACGCAGTATTTT. This encodes CASSLVGAGAYTDTQYF.

The gene calls are TRBV2 and TRBJ2-1; the match to TRBD2 covers 10 bases. The germline V gene encodes CDR1 SNHLY and CDR2 FYNNEI. V lost 2 bases, J lost 7 bases, and 11 bases stayed unmatched. The CDR3 covers 17 residues. The CDR3 protein is CASSESGSGRAGNEQFF. In nucleotides, the CDR3 is TGTGCCAGCAGTGAATCTGGGAGCGGGAGGGCCGGGAATGAGCAGTTCTTC.

Worth noting for this clonotype: The junction departs from the called germline gene at one end, perhaps through a read error. The chain combines TRBV15 with TRBJ2-1; 14 nucleotides align to TRBD2. This CDR3 spans 17 amino acids. Germline V gene sequence: CDR1 LNHNV, CDR2 YYDKDF (reference sequence). The DNA for the CDR3 is TGTGCCACCAGCGGAGATCGGACTAGCGGGAGGAACAATGGGCAGTTCTTC. It codes for CATSGDRTSGRNNGQFF.

This clonotype was detected many times. The chain employs TRBV29-1 and TRBJ2-1; D is undetermined. CDR1 and CDR2 from the germline V gene are SQVTM and ANQGSEA. This CDR3 has 11 amino acids. V shed 0 bases and J shed 14 bases, with 11 bases lying between them. CDR3 nucleotide sequence: TGCAGCGTTGAAGAAGATAGAAAGAAGTTCTTC. Protein sequence: CSVEEDRKKFF.

The gene calls are TRBV6-1 and TRBJ2-7; 8 nucleotides line up with TRBD2. From germline, CDR1 is MNHNS and CDR2 SASEGT. V was clipped by 10 bases and J by 4 bases; unmatched bases: 12. The CDR3 spans 14 residues. The CDR3: CATALSAGAYEQYF. In nucleotides, the CDR3 is TGTGCCACCGCCCTCTCAGCGGGGGCTTACGAGCAGTACTTC.

This clonotype was detected only a few times. CDR3: CASSLPRLAGATEQYF. The CDR3 DNA is TGCGCCAGCAGCCTCCCGAGACTAGCGGGCGCTACCGAGCAGTACTTC. This sequence joins TRBV5-1 and TRBJ2-7, with 10 bases that match TRBD2. V shed 4 bases and J 6 bases; nucleotides not matched to a gene: 13. Germline values: CDR1 SGHRS, CDR2 YFSETQ. The CDR3 covers 16 residues.

The genes are TRBV27 and TRBJ2-1; 7 positions agree with TRBD2. Germline V lookup: CDR1 MNHEY, CDR2 SMNVEV (reference sequence). The junction had 4 bases not matched to a gene; V was cut back by 0 bases and J by 8 bases. The CDR3 covers 14 residues. The CDR3 is CASSLSGLVYEQFF. CDR3 DNA sequence: TGTGCCAGCAGTTTATCTGGACTAGTCTATGAGCAGTTCTTC.

This clonotype occurred a few times. The chain employs TRBV20-1 and TRBJ1-6; TRBD1 is a possible D gene (5 bases). The CDR3 extends over 15 amino acids. The germline CDR1 and CDR2 sequences are DFQATT and SNEGSKA (reference sequence). Trimming shortened V by 3 bases and J by 3 bases, and 12 bases separated the two germline ends. CDR3 nucleotides: TGCAGTGCTAGGCCAGGGAAAAACTATAATTCACCCCTCCACTTT. Protein: CSARPGKNYNSPLHF.

Here the CDR3 reads CASRAGDSLTDTQYF. The CDR3 DNA follows: TGCGCCAGCAGGGCCGGCGACTCACTCACAGATACGCAGTATTTT. The rearrangement joins TRBV5-1 to TRBJ2-3, with D uncertain. The V gene lost 5 bases and the J gene lost 2 bases, with 15 bases spanning the gap. Per germline, CDR1 SGHRS and CDR2 YFSETQ. CDR3 length: 15 residues.

The rearrangement links TRBV20-1 to TRBJ1-2; unclear D gene. V dropped 7 bases and J dropped 4 bases, with 19 bases sitting between them. The CDR3 sequence is 14 residues long. Germline CDR1 is DFQATT and CDR2 is SNEGSKA (reference sequence). The CDR3 bases are TGCAGTGATACCCGGGCAAGCCCGAGCTATGGCTACACCTTC. Translating it yields CSDTRASPSYGYTF.

This clonotype was found many times. The chain has TRBV29-1 and TRBJ2-1; TRBD2 aligns across 10 bases. V shed 3 bases, J shed 3 bases, and the junction held 5 bases outside the gene matches. This CDR3 is built from 15 residues. Germline lookup yields CDR1 SQVTM and CDR2 ANQGSEA. CDR3 DNA sequence: TGCAGCGTTGATAGGCTAGCGGGAGACTACAATGAGCAGTTCTTC. This encodes CSVDRLAGDYNEQFF.

There are a few counts of this clonotype. This chain connects TRBV4-1 to TRBJ1-5; D perhaps matches TRBD1 (5 bases). The V and J ends lost 1 base and 4 bases respectively, with 17 bases between them. The CDR3 runs 17 residues. Germline V gives CDR1 MGHRA, CDR2 YSYEKL. CDR3 sequence: CASSQVYAGLKNQPQHF. The CDR3 DNA follows: TGCGCCAGCAGCCAAGTGTATGCGGGACTCAAAAATCAGCCCCAGCATTTT.

The V call is TRBV3-1, the J call TRBJ1-2; D is possibly TRBD1 (5 bases). The V gene's germline CDR1 is LGHDT and CDR2 YNNKEL (reference sequence). The CDR3 runs to 16 residues. Trimming took 4 bases from V and 0 from J, leaving 15 bases between them. CDR3 sequence reads: CASSPMGRGPNYGYTF. DNA of the CDR3: TGTGCCAGCAGCCCGATGGGGAGGGGTCCTAACTATGGCTACACCTTC.

J is TRBJ2-3 and V is TRBV20-1, with 8 bases that match TRBD2. J lost 2 bases, V lost 3 bases, and 7 bases had no gene match. The CDR3 sequence is 15 residues long. The germline CDR1 and CDR2 sequences are DFQATT and SNEGSKA (reference sequence). CDR3: CSARLAGGLTDTQYF. The CDR3 nucleotides are TGCAGTGCTAGGTTGGCGGGGGGCCTCACAGATACGCAGTATTTT.

The gene calls are TRBV9 and TRBJ2-5; TRBD2 matches 7 bases. This CDR3 comprises 16 residues. The V and J ends lost 0 bases and 1 base, in that order; junction bases with no gene match: 6. Germline V lookup: CDR1 SGDLS, CDR2 YYNGEE. In DNA form, the CDR3 reads TGTGCCAGCAGCGTAGATACGGCTAGCGGCCAAGAGACCCAGTACTTC. It yields the protein CASSVDTASGQETQYF.

The J gene is TRBJ2-2, the V gene TRBV2; 9 positions match TRBD2. From germline, CDR1 is SNHLY and CDR2 FYNNEI. J was trimmed by 16 bases and V by 6 bases; bases with no gene match: 12. The CDR3 is 13 amino acids. CDR3 DNA sequence: TGTGCCAGCAGGGTAGCGGGAGCTGGTGTAGGGTTTTTT. Its translation: CASRVAGAGVGFF.

This clonotype was observed a few times. This rearrangement joins TRBV4-2 to TRBJ2-3, with D possibly matching TRBD2 (6 bases). Looked up from germline, CDR1 is LGHNA and CDR2 is YNFKEQ. With 0 bases removed from V and 0 bases from J, the gap between germline ends came to 10 bases. The CDR3 runs 16 residues. The CDR3 sequence: CASSQETGASTDTQYF. The CDR3 bases are TGTGCCAGCAGCCAAGAAACGGGAGCGAGCACAGATACGCAGTATTTT.